This is a list of T cell receptor beta chains from one sample in a study of shared clonotypes between healthy human individuals. The repertoire was sequenced with immunoSEQ multiplex PCR; TCRdb's copy has only in-frame clones and lacks some. Among some 2,000,000 clones, 90% to 96% were seen once, and the ten largest hold roughly 0.13%. Specimen: naive CD4+ T cells sorted from blood. These receptor sequences come from a man in his late teens or twenties in good health. Each CDR3 is given with its conserved first and last residue. A D gene is named only where the DNA matches it firmly. Where a row states a size, it is once, few, many or the class of an expanded clone; other rows omit it.

size	D	V	J	CDR3	DNA
-	-	TRBV4-3	TRBJ1-5	CASSQDWPGSQPQHF	TGCGCCAGCAGCCAAGATTGGCCAGGGTCTCAGCCCCAGCATTTT
-	-	TRBV7-2	TRBJ2-1	CASSRDDRVGINEQFF	TGTGCCAGCAGCCGCGATGACAGAGTAGGCATAAATGAGCAGTTCTTC
-	TRBD2	TRBV19	TRBJ2-7	CASSLGLAGATYEQYF	TGTGCCAGTAGTCTAGGGCTAGCGGGGGCTACCTACGAGCAGTACTTC
-	-	TRBV5-1	TRBJ2-2	CASSPTGSTGELFF	TGCGCCAGCAGCCCAACAGGGTCCACCGGGGAGCTGTTTTTT
-	TRBD1	TRBV27	TRBJ1-1	CASSLITGGPEAFF	TGTGCCAGCAGTTTAATAACAGGGGGCCCTGAAGCTTTCTTT
-	-	TRBV6-6	TRBJ2-2	CASRTSDTGELFF	TGTGCCAGCAGGACTTCGGACACCGGGGAGCTGTTTTTT
-	-	TRBV5-1	TRBJ1-2	CASSSTPLNYGYTF	TGCGCCAGCAGCTCAACCCCTCTTAACTATGGCTACACCTTC
-	TRBD1	TRBV6-4	TRBJ1-6	CASSPDRANSPLHF	TGTGCCAGCAGCCCTGACAGGGCCAATTCACCCCTCCACTTT
-	TRBD2	TRBV5-1	TRBJ2-1	CASSPGLARDEQFF	TGCGCCAGCAGCCCTGGACTAGCGAGGGATGAGCAGTTCTTC
-	-	TRBV9	TRBJ1-1	CASSSGQNTEAFF	TGTGCCAGCAGCAGCGGACAGAACACTGAAGCTTTCTTT
-	-	TRBV9	TRBJ2-1	CASSVSQLGDNEQFF	TGTGCCAGCAGCGTAAGTCAGCTTGGCGACAATGAGCAGTTCTTC
once	TRBD1	TRBV10-1	TRBJ2-7	CASSEPGQGPYEQYF	TGCGCCAGCAGTGAGCCGGGACAGGGCCCCTACGAGCAGTACTTC
-	TRBD1	TRBV4-1	TRBJ2-7	CASSQEQGMRSYEQYF	TGCGCCAGCAGCCAAGAACAGGGGATGCGCTCCTACGAGCAGTACTTC
-	TRBD1	TRBV2	TRBJ2-1	CADGGGQGVSEQFF	TGTGCCGACGGGGGAGGACAGGGGGTGAGTGAGCAGTTCTTC
-	-	TRBV2	TRBJ2-1	CASSDSSASNEQFF	TGTGCCAGCAGTGATTCTTCAGCCTCCAATGAGCAGTTCTTC
-	TRBD1	TRBV9	TRBJ1-4	CASSVGTGTGLNEKLFF	TGTGCCAGCAGCGTAGGGACAGGGACGGGCCTTAATGAAAAACTGTTTTTT
once	TRBD2	TRBV7-9	TRBJ2-3	CASSLALAGLSDTQYF	TGTGCCAGCAGCTTAGCATTAGCGGGTCTTTCAGATACGCAGTATTTT
once	TRBD1	TRBV11-3	TRBJ2-3	CASSFRGQGTDTQYF	TGTGCCAGCAGCTTCAGGGGACAGGGCACAGATACGCAGTATTTT
-	-	TRBV2	TRBJ2-3	CASWAGESDTQYF	TGTGCCAGCTGGGCAGGGGAATCGGATACGCAGTATTTT
-	-	TRBV25-1	TRBJ2-3	CASSDSASTDTQYF	TGTGCCAGCAGTGATAGCGCTAGCACAGATACGCAGTATTTT